The present T cell receptor beta chain was sequenced within a study of CD4 T cells in relation to SARS-CoV-2 and coronaviruses. Study-level information: ViraFEST: roughly ten-day antigen culture of PBMCs, then TCR beta CDR3 sequencing. Shared crossreactive spike epitopes were mapped to their HLA restriction.

Before the COVID-19 pandemic, during about 2011-2019, CD4+ T cells were taken from unexposed donors. The cells were cultured for 10 days before CD4+ T cells were isolated. As cell numbers allowed, unexposed-donor CD4+ T cells faced SARS-CoV-2 S/N and four cold-coronavirus spikes. Method: immunoSEQ multiplex PCR; TCRdb's copy keeps in-frame clones and lacks some. The profile covers around 9,800 clones, with 70% to 85% appearing a single time and 15% to 20% taken by the ten largest. As to this clone: Its target is unknown.

Study conclusions and caveats: Compared with monoreactive clones, crossreactive clones showed significantly weaker SARS-CoV-2 expansion.

The CDR3 consists of 14 residues. The germline CDR1 and CDR2 sequences are MNHEY and SVGAGI. With 6 bases clipped from V and 1 base from J, the junction kept 3 bases outside the gene matches. The specimen was CD4+ T cells from PBMCs, cultured in vitro. This chain connects TRBV6-5 to TRBJ1-2; 9 bases map to TRBD1. The sequence was obtained from a human donor in good health. Here the CDR3 reads CASRETGGNYGYTF. DNA for the CDR3: TGTGCCAGCAGAGAGACAGGGGGTAACTATGGCTACACCTTC.